This T cell receptor beta chain was identified in a study of T cell responses to AZD1222 COVID-19 vaccine. Germline CDR1 is KGHSH and CDR2 is LQKENI. This CDR3 spans 16 amino acids. V was trimmed by 5 bases and J by 1 base, leaving 15 bases between them. This clone showed up just once. Measured with immunoSEQ multiplex PCR; TCRdb has only the in-frame clones, and not every one. The sample includes roughly 120,000 clones, about 82% of them seen just once. The chain employs TRBV18 and TRBJ1-5, with D tentatively TRBD1 (6 bases). The material was peripheral blood, obtained on day 0 of AZD1222 vaccination. This receptor was identified in an adult in good health. CDR3 coding DNA: TGTGCCAGCTCAGAAGGACAGTCGGGAAGCAATCAGCCCCAGCATTTT. The encoded protein is CASSEGQSGSNQPQHF.